Listed here are 23 T cell receptor beta chains from one sample, sequenced in a study of vaccination effects on CD4 cells after COVID-19. Their recognized antigens are unknown. Ahead of sequencing, the ViraFEST assay grew antigen-specific CD4+ T cells using viral peptide pools. Culturing for ten to eleven days preceded CD4+ T cell isolation. Participants got two doses of BNT162b2 or mRNA-1273 vaccine. The method was immunoSEQ multiplex PCR; TCRdb's version includes in-frame clones alone and lacks a portion of them. Among tens of thousands of clones, around 81% were seen once, and the ten largest hold approximately 1.2%. The material sequenced was CD4+ T cells from PBMCs cultured with HCoV-229E spike peptides, taken after COVID-19 vaccination. All receptors derive from a human donor who received a COVID-19 vaccine.

This sequence joins TRBV7-9 and TRBJ2-3; D unclear. V was cut by 4 bases and J by 5 bases, with 19 bases left in between. Germline V lookup: CDR1 SEHNR, CDR2 FQNEAQ (reference sequence). The CDR3 length is 16 residues. The CDR3 region is CASSSVPLSSQDTQYF. For the CDR3, the DNA is TGTGCCAGCAGCTCTGTTCCGCTGTCATCGCAAGATACGCAGTATTTT.

This chain uses TRBV14 with TRBJ1-6, with D unresolved. The CDR3 covers 14 residues. The V end was cut by 2 bases, the J end by 10 bases, with 12 bases between. Germline CDR1 is SGHDN and CDR2 is FVKESK. The CDR3 sequence: CASSQKNLRSPLHF. The CDR3 nucleotides are TGTGCCAGCAGCCAAAAAAATTTGAGATCACCCCTCCACTTT.

CDR3 DNA sequence: TGTGCCAGCAGCCCCCGCGGGGCAGGATGGAACACTGAAGCTTTCTTT. This encodes CASSPRGAGWNTEAFF. The J gene is TRBJ1-1, the V gene TRBV7-2, with TRBD1 as a possible D gene (5 bases). This CDR3 has 16 amino acids. The V gene lost 5 bases and the J gene lost 1 base, with 17 bases spanning the gap. The germline V gene encodes CDR1 SGHTA and CDR2 FQGNSA.

The genes are TRBV24-1 and TRBJ2-3, with TRBD2 as a possible D gene (5 bases). Germline CDR1 and CDR2: KGHDR and SFDVKD. The germline V and J ends were trimmed by 3 bases and 1 base, with 16 bases remaining between them. The CDR3 length is 17 residues. CDR3 region: CATSDAAGKGRTDTQYF. DNA for the CDR3: TGTGCCACCAGTGATGCCGCCGGGAAAGGACGCACAGATACGCAGTATTTT.

This sequence joins TRBV6-5 and TRBJ1-1, with 8 bases aligning to TRBD1. After removal of 5 bases from V and 0 bases from J, the junction contained 2 bases not matched to a gene. This CDR3 has 14 residues. The V gene's germline CDR1 is MNHEY and CDR2 SVGAGI. In DNA, the CDR3 is TGTGCCAGCAGTCGGACAGGGATGAACACTGAAGCTTTCTTT. It is translated as CASSRTGMNTEAFF.

The chain is built from TRBV11-2 and TRBJ2-7; 8 bases match TRBD2. Germline V gene data show CDR1 as SGHAT and CDR2 as FQNNGV. CDR3 length: 18 amino acids. V lost 3 bases to trimming and J lost 0 bases; unmatched junction nucleotides: 13. CDR3 loop: CASSFPWGGGGSSYEQYV. In nucleotides, the CDR3 is TGTGCCAGCAGCTTCCCCTGGGGGGGCGGGGGGTCCTCCTACGAGCAGTACGTC.

This chain connects TRBV5-1 to TRBJ1-2; possible D gene TRBD1, 6 bases. V lost 1 base, J lost 8 bases, and 12 bases lay in between. The CDR3 loop spans 13 amino acids. Germline V lookup: CDR1 SGHRS, CDR2 YFSETQ. The CDR3: CASSLITGKGYTF. CDR3 nucleotide sequence: TGCGCCAGCAGCTTGATTACAGGGAAAGGCTACACCTTC. Supplemented by reference TRBV5-1 and TRBJ1-2, the full variable domain reads KAGVTQTPRYLIKTRGQQVTLSCSPISGHRSVSWYQQTPGQGLQFLFEYFSETQRNKGNFPGRFSGRQFSNSRSEMNVSTLELGDSALYLCASSLITGKGYTFGSGTRLTVV.

The V call is TRBV19, the J call TRBJ1-3, with 9 bases matching TRBD1. With 5 bases clipped from V and 7 bases from J, the junction kept 12 bases outside the gene matches. Germline V gene data show CDR1 as LNHDA and CDR2 as SQIVND (reference sequence). The CDR3 has 16 amino acids. DNA for the CDR3: TGTGCCAGTAGTGGCCCCCCGGGACAGGGTCGGAACACCATATATTTT. Residues: CASSGPPGQGRNTIYF.

The chain employs TRBV5-1 and TRBJ1-4; no clear D. The CDR3 totals 12 residues. Trimming removed 4 bases from V and 7 bases from J, with 8 bases in between. CDR1 and CDR2 (germline): SGHRS, YFSETQ. DNA for the CDR3: TGCGCCAGCAGCCCGGAGGGTGAAAAACTGTTTTTT. Residues: CASSPEGEKLFF.

There are a few counts of this clone. The J gene is TRBJ2-5, the V gene TRBV4-1; 12 bases line up with TRBD2. CDR1 is MGHRA and CDR2 is YSYEKL in the germline V gene. The V and J ends lost 4 bases and 5 bases, in that order; junction bases with no gene match: 8. This CDR3 is 16 amino acids long. CDR3 amino acids: CASSPGLAGILETQYF. CDR3 DNA sequence: TGCGCCAGCAGCCCAGGACTAGCGGGGATCTTGGAGACCCAGTACTTC.

The rearrangement uses TRBV7-2 and TRBJ2-5; the D is unclear. The CDR3 totals 15 residues. V dropped 1 base and J dropped 4 bases, with 13 bases sitting between them. The germline gives CDR1 SGHTA, CDR2 FQGNSA. CDR3 in amino acids: CASSLGGPPPETQYF. The CDR3 DNA sequence: TGTGCCAGCAGCTTAGGGGGTCCTCCGCCAGAGACCCAGTACTTC.

This rearrangement joins TRBV27 to TRBJ1-6; possibly TRBD1 for D (5 bases). Germline V lookup: CDR1 MNHEY, CDR2 SMNVEV (reference sequence). The CDR3 loop spans 14 amino acids. V lost 6 bases and J lost 2, with 8 bases in between. CDR3 coding DNA: TGTGCCAGCAGCCCGGGGCCCTATAATTCACCCCTCCACTTT. It is translated as CASSPGPYNSPLHF.

CDR3 bases: TGTGCCACCCAGGGAATAGAAGAAAAACTGTTTTTT. Residues: CATQGIEEKLFF. The rearrangement joins TRBV2 to TRBJ1-4, with D possibly matching TRBD1 (5 bases). Trimming removed 10 bases at V and 8 bases at J, with 14 bases between. There are 12 residues in the CDR3. CDR1 is SNHLY and CDR2 is FYNNEI in the germline V gene.

The chain is built from TRBV19 and TRBJ2-3; D perhaps matches TRBD1 (5 bases). CDR3 length equals 15 residues. Per germline, CDR1 LNHDA and CDR2 SQIVND (reference sequence). Trimming took off 5 bases at V and 3 bases at J, with 15 bases between the two ends. Here the CDR3 reads CASSPDIRGTDTQYF. CDR3 DNA: TGTGCCAGTAGTCCTGACATTAGGGGAACAGATACGCAGTATTTT.

The V call is TRBV11-2, the J call TRBJ1-4; unclear D gene. The CDR3 has 15 amino acids. V was clipped by 1 base and J by 4 bases, with 10 bases between them. Germline loops: CDR1 SGHAT, CDR2 FQNNGV. CDR3 DNA sequence: TGTGCCAGCAGCTTAGGCGGCGGAAATAATGAAAAACTGTTTTTT. This sequence encodes CASSLGGGNNEKLFF.

The J gene is TRBJ2-4, the V gene TRBV24-1, with 8 nucleotides matching TRBD1. The germline CDR1 and CDR2 sequences are KGHDR and SFDVKD. The CDR3 contains 15 residues. The V segment lost 4 bases and the J segment 5 bases; nucleotides outside the gene matches: 6. In nucleotides, the CDR3 is TGTGCCACCAGTGACTCACAGGGGGAACAAAACATTCAGTACTTC. Translating gives CATSDSQGEQNIQYF.

The V call is TRBV6-4, the J call TRBJ2-2, with 7 nucleotides matching TRBD1. Per the germline V gene, CDR1 is MRHNA and CDR2 is SNTAGT. The CDR3 loop spans 14 amino acids. The junction had 5 bases not matched to a gene; V was cut back by 6 bases and J by 4 bases. Here the CDR3 DNA reads TGTGCCAGCAGGGGACAGAGTCCCACCGGGGAGCTGTTTTTT. As protein: CASRGQSPTGELFF.

V gene TRBV5-6 combines with J gene TRBJ1-5; TRBD1 aligns across 7 bases. With 4 bases clipped from V and 4 bases from J, the junction kept 5 bases outside the gene matches. There are 14 residues in the CDR3. The V gene's germline CDR1 is SGHDT and CDR2 YYEEEE. The CDR3 spells CASSRDRENQPQHF. DNA for the CDR3: TGTGCCAGCAGCCGGGACAGAGAGAATCAGCCCCAGCATTTT.

The chain links TRBV9 to TRBJ2-3; D perhaps matches TRBD2 (5 bases). V lost 1 base, J lost 7 bases, and 10 bases lay in between. The CDR3 is made up of 13 amino acids. Germline V gives CDR1 SGDLS, CDR2 YYNGEE. The CDR3 DNA reads TGTGCCAGCAGCGTATTTCCGGGAAATACGCAGTATTTT. Amino acids: CASSVFPGNTQYF.

The chain has TRBV5-1 and TRBJ2-1; D unclear. Germline CDR1 SGHRS, CDR2 YFSETQ. The length of the CDR3 is 13 residues. Trimming removed 4 bases at V and 5 bases at J, with 10 bases between. CDR3 sequence reads: CASSPVGDNEQFF. DNA for the CDR3: TGCGCCAGCAGCCCGGTAGGAGACAATGAGCAGTTCTTC.

The rearrangement links TRBV24-1 to TRBJ2-2, with unresolved D. Germline CDR1 KGHDR, CDR2 SFDVKD. Trimming shortened V by 0 bases and J by 1 base, and 2 bases separated the two germline ends. The CDR3 extends over 14 amino acids. CDR3 coding DNA: TGTGCCACCAGTGATTTGGGGAACACCGGGGAGCTGTTTTTT. Translation: CATSDLGNTGELFF.

The chain combines TRBV5-1 with TRBJ2-5; 11 bases map to TRBD2. The CDR3 covers 15 residues. The trim removed 2 bases at V and 5 bases at J, leaving 5 bases unmatched. Germline CDR1 SGHRS, CDR2 YFSETQ. The CDR3 nucleotides read TGCGCCAGCAGCTTTGATAGCGGGGGGGTGGAGACCCAGTACTTC. Protein product: CASSFDSGGVETQYF.

About this clone itself: One end of the junction varies from germline; a read error may be responsible. The chain joins TRBV7-8 to TRBJ1-1, with TRBD1 as a possible D gene (6 bases). The CDR3 has 14 amino acids. Germline CDR1 SGHVS, CDR2 FQNEAQ. The CDR3 nucleotides are TGTGCCAGCAGCCTAGCGGGTGGAAGCAGGGGCGCTTTCTTT. Translated, it gives CASSLAGGSRGAFF.